The present T cell receptor (beta chain) was sequenced within a study of blood T cell repertoires in COVID-19. Background on the study: Acute and convalescent COVID-19 samples came from the United States, Italy and Spain.

The CDR3 loop spans 15 amino acids. Germline trimming cut 5 bases from V and 5 bases from J; bases unmatched to any gene: 10. The germline V gene encodes CDR1 SGHAT and CDR2 FQDESV (reference sequence). The repertoire was sequenced with immunoSEQ multiplex PCR; TCRdb's copy has only in-frame clones and lacks some. The sample yields 350,000 to 400,000 clones, 90% seen once. The TCR comes from a young man with active or convalescent COVID-19. V gene TRBV11-1 combines with J gene TRBJ2-5; 8 bases map to TRBD1. Sequencing was done on a sample of peripheral blood. The CDR3 sequence: CASSPGQGKGETQYF. The CDR3 nucleotides are TGTGCCAGCAGCCCAGGACAGGGAAAGGGGGAGACCCAGTACTTC.